The 10 T cell receptor beta chains below were found in one sample sequenced in a study of response to subunit inactivated influenza vaccine. TCRdb analysed the RT-PCR reads with MiXCR anew, one entry per CDR3 protein. The sample consists of approximately 480,000 distinct CDR3 sequences, about 10% of them appearing once. The sample consisted of PBMCs from blood, taken about 40 days after vaccination. The receptor source for this set is a man aged 45-65 years who received an inactivated influenza vaccine.

The chain combines TRBV7-2 with TRBJ1-1, with 7 bases matching TRBD1. CDR1 and CDR2 from the germline V gene are SGHTA and FQGNSA. The CDR3 is 15 residues long. V lost 5 bases to trimming and J lost 3 bases; unmatched junction nucleotides: 9. In DNA form, the CDR3 reads TGTGCCAGCAGCGCCTCAGGGGGGTTGGACACTGAAGCTTTCTTT. Amino acids: CASSASGGLDTEAFF.

This clonotype has more than one count but fewer than ten. The chain links TRBV28 to TRBJ2-3; 7 bases align to TRBD2. V shed 5 bases and J 2 bases; nucleotides not matched to a gene: 4. Germline V gene data show CDR1 as MDHEN and CDR2 as SYDVKM. This CDR3 spans 14 amino acids. CDR3 nucleotides: TGTGCCAGCAGTGCCAAGCGGGACACAGATACGCAGTATTTT. Residues: CASSAKRDTDTQYF. Full variable domain (rest looked up from reference TRBV28 and TRBJ2-3): DVKVTQSSRYLVKRTGEKVFLECVQDMDHENMFWYRQDPGLGLRLIYFSYDVKMKEKGDIPEGYSVSREKKERFSLILESASTNQTSMYLCASSAKRDTDTQYFGPGTRLTVL.

The V and J genes are TRBV5-1 and TRBJ2-1; 7 bases fit TRBD2. CDR3 length: 14 residues. Looked up from germline, CDR1 is SGHRS and CDR2 is YFSETQ. V shed 0 bases, J shed 9 bases, and the junction held 6 bases outside the gene matches. The CDR3 spells CASSLGSPGGEQFF. In DNA form, the CDR3 reads TGCGCCAGCAGCTTGGGGTCCCCGGGAGGTGAGCAGTTCTTC.

This clonotype was picked up many times. The J gene is TRBJ2-3, the V gene TRBV6-4, with 11 bases lining up with TRBD1. The junction had 10 bases not matched to a gene; V was cut back by 5 bases and J by 0 bases. Per the germline V gene, CDR1 is MRHNA and CDR2 is SNTAGT. This CDR3 spans 18 amino acids. As DNA, the CDR3 is TGTGCCAGCAGTCCCGGGACAGGGGGAACTTCTAGCACAGATACGCAGTATTTT. Protein: CASSPGTGGTSSTDTQYF.

Comments on this clonotype: A single base separates this from a much larger clone, so it may be a read error. The chain combines TRBV5-1 with TRBJ2-5; D is perhaps TRBD1 (6 bases). This CDR3 is built from 15 residues. Germline values: CDR1 SGHRS, CDR2 YFSETQ. In DNA, the CDR3 is TGCGCCACCAGCGACCCAACAGGGTCTCAAGAGACCCAGTACTTC. Encoded protein: CATSDPTGSQETQYF.

This clonotype was observed a handful of times. The chain uses TRBV9 and TRBJ2-5; D is unresolved. The ends were cut back, 0 bases at V and 5 bases at J, with 11 bases in the middle. This CDR3 is 14 amino acids long. Per germline, CDR1 SGDLS and CDR2 YYNGEE. The CDR3 region is CASSVGSGWETQYF. CDR3 coding DNA: TGTGCCAGCAGCGTAGGTTCGGGCTGGGAGACCCAGTACTTC. The full variable domain, rest sourced from reference TRBV9 and TRBJ2-5, is DSGVTQTPKHLITATGQRVTLRCSPRSGDLSVYWYQQSLDQGLQFLIQYYNGEERAKGNILERFSAQQFPDLHSELNLSSLELGDSALYFCASSVGSGWETQYFGPGTRLLVL.

This clonotype was detected ten times or more. This sequence joins TRBV20-1 and TRBJ2-5; 7 bases fit TRBD2. Germline V CDR1 and CDR2: DFQATT, SNEGSKA (reference sequence). This CDR3 comprises 13 residues. Trimming removed 6 bases from V and 3 bases from J; junction bases left unmatched: 7. The CDR3, as DNA: TGCAGTGCGGGAGGGTGGCAGAAAGAGACCCAGTACTTC. This gives the protein CSAGGWQKETQYF.

The CDR3 sequence is CASSPRQGSSTDTQYF. The CDR3 bases are TGTGCCAGCTCACCACGCCAGGGTTCTAGCACAGATACGCAGTATTTT. V is TRBV18 and J is TRBJ2-3; possibly TRBD1 for D (5 bases). The CDR3 loop spans 16 amino acids. CDR1 and CDR2 from the germline V gene are KGHSH and LQKENI. Trimming left V 1 base short and J 0 bases short, with 11 bases between.

This clonotype was observed at least ten times. CDR3 sequence: CASSSTGAESYEQYF. Written as DNA, the CDR3 is TGTGCCAGCAGCTCGACAGGGGCCGAAAGCTACGAGCAGTACTTC. This chain links TRBV7-9 with TRBJ2-7; 8 nucleotides align to TRBD1. This CDR3 has 15 residues. Germline CDR1 and CDR2: SEHNR and FQNEAQ (reference sequence). J lost 3 bases, V lost 4 bases, and 8 bases had no gene match.

This clonotype was seen a few times. The chain recombines TRBV6-2 or TRBV6-3 with TRBJ2-4; TRBD2 is a possible D gene (6 bases). CDR3 length: 18 amino acids. Trimming removed 6 bases at V and 2 bases at J, with 23 bases between. Germline V gene data show CDR1 as MNHEY and CDR2 as SVGEGT. The CDR3: CASSSLDYRESSKNIQYF. For the CDR3, the DNA is TGTGCCAGCAGCTCCCTGGACTATCGGGAGAGTTCCAAAAACATTCAGTACTTC.